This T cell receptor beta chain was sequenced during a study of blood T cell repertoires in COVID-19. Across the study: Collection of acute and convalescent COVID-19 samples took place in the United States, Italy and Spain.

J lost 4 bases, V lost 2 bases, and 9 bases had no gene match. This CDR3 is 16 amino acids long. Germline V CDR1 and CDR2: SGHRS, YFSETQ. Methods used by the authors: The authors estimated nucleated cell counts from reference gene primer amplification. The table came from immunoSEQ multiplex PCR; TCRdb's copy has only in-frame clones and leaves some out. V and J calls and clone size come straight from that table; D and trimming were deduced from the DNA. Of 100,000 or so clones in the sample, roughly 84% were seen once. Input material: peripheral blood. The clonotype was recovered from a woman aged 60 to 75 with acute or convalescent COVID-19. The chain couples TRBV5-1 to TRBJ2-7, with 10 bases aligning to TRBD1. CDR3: CASSFSGQGDVYEQYF. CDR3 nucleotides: TGCGCCAGCAGCTTTAGTGGACAGGGGGATGTATACGAGCAGTACTTC. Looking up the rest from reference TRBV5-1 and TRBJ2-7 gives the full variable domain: KAGVTQTPRYLIKTRGQQVTLSCSPISGHRSVSWYQQTPGQGLQFLFEYFSETQRNKGNFPGRFSGRQFSNSRSEMNVSTLELGDSALYLCASSFSGQGDVYEQYFGPGTRLTVT.